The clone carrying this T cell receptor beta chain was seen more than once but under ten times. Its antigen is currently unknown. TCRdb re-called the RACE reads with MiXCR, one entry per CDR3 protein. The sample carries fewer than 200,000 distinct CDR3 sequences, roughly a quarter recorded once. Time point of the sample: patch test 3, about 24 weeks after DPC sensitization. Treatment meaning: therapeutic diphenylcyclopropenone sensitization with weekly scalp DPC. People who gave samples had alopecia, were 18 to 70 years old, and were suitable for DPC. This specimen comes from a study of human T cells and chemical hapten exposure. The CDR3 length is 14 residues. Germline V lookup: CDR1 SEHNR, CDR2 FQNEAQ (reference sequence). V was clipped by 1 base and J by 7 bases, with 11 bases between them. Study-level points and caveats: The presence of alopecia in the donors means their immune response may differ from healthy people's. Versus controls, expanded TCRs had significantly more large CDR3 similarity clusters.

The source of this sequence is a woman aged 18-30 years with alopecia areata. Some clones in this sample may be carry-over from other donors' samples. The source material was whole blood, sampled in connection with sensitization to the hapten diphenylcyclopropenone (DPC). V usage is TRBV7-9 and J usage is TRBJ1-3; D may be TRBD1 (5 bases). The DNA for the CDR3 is TGTGCCAGCAGCTTAGTCCAGGGCCAGAACACCATATATTTT. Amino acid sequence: CASSLVQGQNTIYF.